The entry below describes one T cell receptor (beta chain). Using immunoSEQ multiplex PCR, the repertoire was profiled, and TCRdb retains in-frame clones only, with some absent. The data show approximately 210,000 clones, with 80% to 85% seen just once and roughly 21% held by the top ten. The data belong to a study of blood T cell repertoires in COVID-19. Study at large: T cells, B-cell-depleted T cells, or PBMCs supplied cDNA or gDNA.

V shed 2 bases and J 4 bases; nucleotides not matched to a gene: 9. CDR1 LGHNA and CDR2 YSLEER come from the germline V gene. This CDR3 contains 16 residues. This clonotype originated in a man under 40 with active or convalescent COVID-19. The V call is TRBV4-3, the J call TRBJ2-7; 9 bases align to TRBD1. Specimen: peripheral blood. This chain's CDR3 is CASSQYIGTGSYEQYF. The CDR3 DNA sequence: TGCGCCAGCAGCCAATATATCGGGACAGGGTCGTACGAGCAGTACTTC.